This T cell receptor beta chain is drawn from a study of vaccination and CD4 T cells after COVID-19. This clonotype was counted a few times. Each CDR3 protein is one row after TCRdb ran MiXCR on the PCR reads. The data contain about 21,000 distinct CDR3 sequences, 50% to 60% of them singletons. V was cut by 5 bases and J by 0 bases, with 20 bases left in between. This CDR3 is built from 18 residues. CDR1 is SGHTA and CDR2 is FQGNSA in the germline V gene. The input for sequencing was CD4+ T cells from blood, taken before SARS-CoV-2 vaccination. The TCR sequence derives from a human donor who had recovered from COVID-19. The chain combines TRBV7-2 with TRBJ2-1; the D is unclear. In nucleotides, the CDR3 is TGTGCCAGCAGCCAGGAAGTATCATGGCCGGGCTCCTACAATGAGCAGTTCTTC. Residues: CASSQEVSWPGSYNEQFF.